The next 26 T cell receptor beta chains were all read from a single sample in a study of beta chain features in type 1 diabetes (dated 2018 in TCRdb). Receptors were amplified or captured by the immunoSEQ multiplex PCR assay. The entire amount of isolated RNA was reverse transcribed using the High Capacity cDNA Reverse Transcription Kit, so the sequenced TCRB transcripts were expressed ones. TCRdb took this table from immuneACCESS and kept in-frame rearrangements with V and J called. Such tables lack part of the clones; where checked against another copy, unresolved V genes explain under half of the gap, and the rest is unexplained. This sample holds hundreds of thousands of clones; roughly 16% were observed only once. Approximately 0.087% of the sample rests with the top ten. Sequencing used naive CD4+ T cells from blood. Sample cell subset or site, as interpreted from the label and publication: true naive CD4+ T cells. Every receptor here comes from a man aged 18 to 29 in good health.

This clone appeared a few times. The rearrangement links TRBV29-1 to TRBJ2-5; possible D gene TRBD2, 9 bases. CDR1 is SQVTM, CDR2 ANQGSEA, per germline. CDR3 size: 16 residues. V was clipped by 6 bases and J by 4 bases, with 24 bases between them. CDR3 in amino acids: CSVAKGSSGTGETQYF. The CDR3 nucleotides are TGCAGCGTAGCAAAGGGTTCTAGCGGGACAGGAGAGACCCAGTACTTC. The whole variable domain, filled in from reference TRBV29-1 and TRBJ2-5, reads SAVISQKPSRDICQRGTSLTIQCQVDSQVTMMFWYRQQPGQSLTLIATANQGSEATYESGFVIDKFPISRPNLTFSTLTVSNMSPEDSSIYLCSVAKGSSGTGETQYFGPGTRLLVL.

There are a few counts of this clone. The rearrangement links TRBV28 to TRBJ2-1; D is uncertain. Trimming left V 5 bases short and J 0 bases short, with 11 bases between. Germline loops: CDR1 MDHEN, CDR2 SYDVKM. The CDR3 consists of 15 residues. The CDR3 here is CASSPRQSSYNEQFF. CDR3 DNA sequence: TGTGCCAGCAGTCCCCGACAAAGCTCCTACAATGAGCAGTTCTTC.

The sample holds a few counts of this clone. The CDR3 nucleotides read TGTGCCAGCAGCTCCGGACGCTCCAATCAGCCCCAGCATTTT. Translated: CASSSGRSNQPQHF. The chain carries TRBV9 and TRBJ1-5, with D unclear. The CDR3 loop spans 14 amino acids. Trimming removed 4 bases at V and 3 bases at J, with 11 bases between. Germline V gene data show CDR1 as SGDLS and CDR2 as YYNGEE.

This clone has just a few counts. This chain uses TRBV28 with TRBJ2-1; possibly TRBD1 or TRBD2 for D (5 bases each). V dropped 8 bases and J dropped 7 bases, with 9 bases sitting between them. This CDR3 is 11 amino acids long. Germline V gene lookup returns CDR1 MDHEN and CDR2 SYDVKM. CDR3 nucleotides: TGTGCCAGCGGGGACCGGAATGAGCAGTTCTTC. It is translated as CASGDRNEQFF.

J is TRBJ1-5 and V is TRBV2, with D hard to call. The CDR3 is 13 amino acids. CDR1 is SNHLY and CDR2 is FYNNEI in the germline V gene. V lost 3 bases and J 5 bases, leaving 8 bases between the germline ends. CDR3 residues: CASSDMGYQPQHF. The CDR3 bases are TGTGCCAGCAGTGATATGGGGTATCAGCCCCAGCATTTT.

This clone was counted a few times. The chain combines TRBV7-8 with TRBJ1-5; 7 positions agree with TRBD1. Germline V gene sequence: CDR1 SGHVS, CDR2 FQNEAQ. V lost 4 bases and J lost 1; bases outside the gene matches: 1. CDR3 length: 14 residues. The CDR3 spells CASSWDRSNQPQHF. DNA for the CDR3: TGTGCCAGCAGCTGGGACAGAAGCAATCAGCCCCAGCATTTT.

Concerning this clone itself: Other DNA variants within this sample encode the same CDR3. The chain joins TRBV6-5 to TRBJ1-1; D uncertain. Per the germline V gene, CDR1 is MNHEY and CDR2 is SVGAGI. The CDR3 consists of 13 residues. V lost 2 bases, J lost 8 bases, and 12 bases lay in between. The CDR3 region has the DNA TGTGCCAGCAGTTACCGGCAGGATACCGAAGCTTTCTTT. It translates to CASSYRQDTEAFF.

This clone was seen a handful of times. The CDR3 DNA sequence: TGTGCCAGCAGCCAGGGGACCGGGACAGGGTCATACGAGCAGTACTTC. The encoded protein is CASSQGTGTGSYEQYF. V gene TRBV4-2 combines with J gene TRBJ2-7, with TRBD1 matching over 9 bases. This CDR3 contains 16 residues. From germline, CDR1 is LGHNA and CDR2 YNFKEQ. V lost 3 bases, J lost 4 bases, and 10 bases stayed unmatched.

Points on this clone: One end of the junction varies from germline; a read error may be responsible. The J gene is TRBJ2-7, the V gene TRBV28; D uncertain. Germline V gives CDR1 MDHEN, CDR2 SYDVKM. This CDR3 contains 15 residues. CDR3 in amino acids: CASSLPGIGGGKLGF. CDR3 in DNA: TGTGCCAGCAGTCTACCTGGGATCGGTGGTGGAAAACTGGGCTTC.

Here the CDR3 reads CASSQVLLAKNIQYF. The CDR3, as DNA: TGCGCCAGCAGCCAAGTTCTCCTAGCCAAAAACATTCAGTACTTC. This sequence joins TRBV4-1 and TRBJ2-4; no firm D call. In germline, CDR1 is MGHRA, CDR2 YSYEKL. CDR3 size: 15 residues. Trimming shortened V by 1 base and J by 0 bases, and 7 bases separated the two germline ends.

The sample holds a few counts of this clone. The rearrangement links TRBV5-1 to TRBJ1-5; D perhaps matches TRBD1 (6 bases). V was trimmed by 5 bases and J by 1 base, leaving 13 bases between them. CDR3 size: 15 residues. The germline V gene encodes CDR1 SGHRS and CDR2 YFSETQ. CDR3 in amino acids: CASSYAGDSNQPQHF. The CDR3 region has the DNA TGCGCCAGCAGTTACGCAGGGGACAGCAATCAGCCCCAGCATTTT.

The V call is TRBV6-6, the J call TRBJ2-5; 11 nucleotides line up with TRBD2. Unmatched junction bases numbered 10, after V lost 8 bases and J lost 5 bases. This CDR3 spans 15 amino acids. The germline CDR1 and CDR2 sequences are MNHNY and SVGAGI (reference sequence). DNA of the CDR3: TGTGCCAGCCGAGATACTAGCGGGAGCTGGGAGACCCAGTACTTC. Amino acids: CASRDTSGSWETQYF.

The chain links TRBV27 to TRBJ2-1, with 7 positions matching TRBD1. Trimming took 2 bases from V and 0 from J; bases not matched to a gene: 4. This CDR3 is built from 16 residues. Germline CDR1 MNHEY, CDR2 SMNVEV (reference sequence). The CDR3 DNA is TGTGCCAGCAGTTTAGACAGGGCCATCTCCTACAATGAGCAGTTCTTC. Its protein is CASSLDRAISYNEQFF.

The chain joins TRBV7-2 to TRBJ1-3; 7 nucleotides match TRBD1. The CDR3 loop spans 15 amino acids. V shed 4 bases and J 4 bases; nucleotides not matched to a gene: 7. Germline V gene sequence: CDR1 SGHTA, CDR2 FQGNSA. CDR3 in amino acids: CASSSQGGKGNTIYF. The CDR3 coding sequence is TGTGCCAGCAGCTCGCAGGGGGGGAAAGGAAACACCATATATTTT.

In this sample, this clone turned up a few times. J is TRBJ1-2 and V is TRBV29-1; 7 bases map to TRBD1. The J segment lost 9 bases and the V segment lost 7 bases, leaving 17 bases of the junction unmatched. CDR3 size: 14 residues. CDR1 and CDR2 (germline): SQVTM, ANQGSEA. The CDR3 loop is CSALTGTEIRSYTF. For the CDR3, the DNA is TGCAGCGCTCTCACCGGGACAGAGATTAGAAGCTACACCTTC.

This CDR3 is CASSHRQGRAGANVLTF. CDR3 bases: TGTGCCAGCAGTCACCGACAGGGGAGGGCCGGGGCCAACGTCCTGACTTTC. J is TRBJ2-6 and V is TRBV27, with D maybe TRBD1 (8 bases). Germline lookup yields CDR1 MNHEY and CDR2 SMNVEV (reference sequence). V dropped 5 bases and J dropped 4 bases, with 18 bases sitting between them. The CDR3 consists of 17 residues.

V is TRBV6-1 and J is TRBJ2-7; TRBD1 matches at 7 bases. This CDR3 is 12 amino acids long. The ends lost 7 bases at V and 5 bases at J; junction bases unmatched: 5. CDR1 is MNHNS and CDR2 is SASEGT in the germline V gene. CDR3 protein: CASTRQGNEQYF. In nucleotides, the CDR3 is TGTGCCAGCACCAGACAGGGTAACGAGCAGTACTTC.

The chain is built from TRBV27 and TRBJ2-6; D is possibly TRBD1 or TRBD2 (5 bases each). The V gene lost 2 bases and the J gene lost 4 bases, with 12 bases spanning the gap. CDR1 MNHEY and CDR2 SMNVEV come from the germline V gene (reference sequence). The CDR3 sequence is 16 residues long. The CDR3 DNA reads TGTGCCAGCAGTTTAGGGACGGGAACGGGGGCCAACGTCCTGACTTTC. Translation gives CASSLGTGTGANVLTF.

On this clone itself: At the DNA level, this CDR3 is encoded by other sequences in the same sample as well. The gene calls are TRBV5-1 and TRBJ2-7; D unclear. CDR3 length: 14 residues. The germline V gene encodes CDR1 SGHRS and CDR2 YFSETQ. The V and J ends lost 0 bases and 1 base respectively, with 8 bases between them. The CDR3 nucleotides are TGCGCCAGCAGCTTGGTGCTGGGATCCTACGAGCAGTACTTC. Translating it yields CASSLVLGSYEQYF.

Note on this clone: Other DNA sequences in the sample encode the same CDR3. The genes are TRBV19 and TRBJ2-4, with TRBD1 identical over 8 bases. Losses at the gene ends were 5 bases for V and 8 bases for J; bases not matched to a gene: 14. The CDR3 spans 16 residues. Looked up from germline, CDR1 is LNHDA and CDR2 is SQIVND (reference sequence). CDR3 protein: CASSGRTGMAGYIQYF. The CDR3, as DNA: TGTGCCAGTAGTGGGCGGACAGGGATGGCCGGGTACATTCAGTACTTC.

The CDR3 loop is CASSQAYSGSTDTQYF. In DNA, the CDR3 is TGTGCCAGCAGCCAAGCCTATAGCGGAAGCACAGATACGCAGTATTTT. The genes are TRBV14 and TRBJ2-3, with a tentative D call TRBD2 (6 bases). Germline V gene sequence: CDR1 SGHDN, CDR2 FVKESK. Trimming removed 1 base at V and 0 bases at J, with 11 bases between. The CDR3 is 16 residues long.

This clone was counted only a few times. The chain uses TRBV7-3 and TRBJ2-5; 10 positions agree with TRBD1. Germline-derived CDR1 and CDR2 are SGHTA and FQGTGA. Trimming removed 5 bases from V and 5 bases from J; junction bases left unmatched: 11. The CDR3 is made up of 16 amino acids. As DNA, the CDR3 is TGTGCCAGCAGCCCCTCCGGGACAGGGGTTGCGGAGACCCAGTACTTC. This encodes CASSPSGTGVAETQYF.

The table lists this clone with a few counts. The V and J genes are TRBV18 and TRBJ1-3, with a possible D match to TRBD1 (6 bases). Per the germline V gene, CDR1 is KGHSH and CDR2 is LQKENI. Trimming took 3 bases from V and 3 from J, leaving 15 bases between them. The CDR3 sequence is 16 residues long. CDR3 nucleotide sequence: TGTGCCAGCTCACCGTCCAGACAGGCAAGTGGAAACACCATATATTTT. This codes for CASSPSRQASGNTIYF.

This clone appeared a few times. The genes are TRBV7-2 and TRBJ2-7; 8 bases are shared with TRBD1. The V and J ends lost 0 bases and 4 bases, in that order; junction bases with no gene match: 8. The CDR3 is 16 residues long. CDR1 SGHTA and CDR2 FQGNSA come from the germline V gene. The CDR3 loop is CASSLASGTGSYEQYF. The CDR3 DNA reads TGTGCCAGCAGCTTAGCCTCCGGGACAGGCTCATACGAGCAGTACTTC.

The chain recombines TRBV7-9 with TRBJ2-1; the match to TRBD1 covers 11 bases. The CDR3 extends over 19 amino acids. Germline CDR1 is SEHNR and CDR2 is FQNEAQ (reference sequence). Trimming removed 4 bases from V and 0 bases from J; junction bases left unmatched: 11. The CDR3 loop reads CASSSTGTGGTYSYNEQFF. The CDR3 DNA is TGTGCCAGCAGCTCAACCGGGACAGGGGGGACTTACTCCTACAATGAGCAGTTCTTC.

The table lists this clone with a few counts. Other DNA variants within this sample encode the same CDR3. This chain connects TRBV10-3 to TRBJ1-3; a possible D gene is TRBD1 (6 bases). Germline V gives CDR1 ENHRY, CDR2 SYGVKD. V lost 8 bases, J lost 4 bases, and 9 bases lay in between. The CDR3 sequence is 12 residues long. The CDR3 protein is CAISGAGNTIYF. The CDR3 DNA is TGTGCCATCTCAGGGGCCGGAAACACCATATATTTT.